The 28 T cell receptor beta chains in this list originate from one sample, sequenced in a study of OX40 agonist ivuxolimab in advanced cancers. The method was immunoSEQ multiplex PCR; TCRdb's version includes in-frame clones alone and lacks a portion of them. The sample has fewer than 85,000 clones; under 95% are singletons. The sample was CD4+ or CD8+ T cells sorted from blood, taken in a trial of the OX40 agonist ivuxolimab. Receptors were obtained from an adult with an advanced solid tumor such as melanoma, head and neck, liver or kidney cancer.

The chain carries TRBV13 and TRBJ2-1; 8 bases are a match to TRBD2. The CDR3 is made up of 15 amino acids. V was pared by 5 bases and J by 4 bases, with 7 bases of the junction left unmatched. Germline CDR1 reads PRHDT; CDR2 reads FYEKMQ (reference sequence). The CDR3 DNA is TGTGCCAGCAGCCCGCGGGGGGCTGCATACAATGAGCAGTTCTTC. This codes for CASSPRGAAYNEQFF.

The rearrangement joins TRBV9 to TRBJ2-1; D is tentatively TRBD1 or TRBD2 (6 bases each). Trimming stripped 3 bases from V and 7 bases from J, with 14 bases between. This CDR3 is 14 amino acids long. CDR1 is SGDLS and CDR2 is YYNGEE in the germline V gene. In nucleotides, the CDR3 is TGTGCCAGCAGCGGGGGGGCCTGGTTAAATGAGCAGTTCTTC. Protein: CASSGGAWLNEQFF.

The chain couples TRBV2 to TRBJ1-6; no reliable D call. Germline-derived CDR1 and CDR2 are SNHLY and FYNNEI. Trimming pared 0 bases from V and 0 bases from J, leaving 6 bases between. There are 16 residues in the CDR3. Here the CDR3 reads CASSEAWNSYNSPLHF. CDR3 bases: TGTGCCAGCAGTGAAGCTTGGAACTCCTATAATTCACCCCTCCACTTT.

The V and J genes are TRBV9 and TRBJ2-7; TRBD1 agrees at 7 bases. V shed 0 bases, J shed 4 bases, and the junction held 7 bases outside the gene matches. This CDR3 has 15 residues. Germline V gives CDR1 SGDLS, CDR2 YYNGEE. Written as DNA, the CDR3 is TGTGCCAGCAGCGTAGCGGCAGGGGGTGGTTACGAGCAGTACTTC. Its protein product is CASSVAAGGGYEQYF. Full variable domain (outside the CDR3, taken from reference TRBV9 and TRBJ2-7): DSGVTQTPKHLITATGQRVTLRCSPRSGDLSVYWYQQSLDQGLQFLIQYYNGEERAKGNILERFSAQQFPDLHSELNLSSLELGDSALYFCASSVAAGGGYEQYFGPGTRLTVT.

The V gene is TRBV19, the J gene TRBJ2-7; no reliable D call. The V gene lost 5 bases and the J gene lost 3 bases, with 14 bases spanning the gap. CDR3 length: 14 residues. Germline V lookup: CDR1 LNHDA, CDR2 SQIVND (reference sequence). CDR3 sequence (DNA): TGTGCCAGTAGTTCCCAGCTCGTTGGCTACGAGCAGTACTTC. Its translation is CASSSQLVGYEQYF. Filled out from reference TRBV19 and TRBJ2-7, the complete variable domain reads DGGITQSPKYLFRKEGQNVTLSCEQNLNHDAMYWYRQDPGQGLRLIYYSQIVNDFQKGDIAEGYSVSREKKESFPLTVTSAQKNPTAFYLCASSSQLVGYEQYFGPGTRLTVT.

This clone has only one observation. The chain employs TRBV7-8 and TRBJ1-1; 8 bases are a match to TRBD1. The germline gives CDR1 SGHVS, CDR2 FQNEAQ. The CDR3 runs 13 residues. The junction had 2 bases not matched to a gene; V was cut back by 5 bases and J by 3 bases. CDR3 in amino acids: CASSPTGDTEAFF. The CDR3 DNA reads TGTGCCAGCAGCCCGACAGGGGACACTGAAGCTTTCTTT.

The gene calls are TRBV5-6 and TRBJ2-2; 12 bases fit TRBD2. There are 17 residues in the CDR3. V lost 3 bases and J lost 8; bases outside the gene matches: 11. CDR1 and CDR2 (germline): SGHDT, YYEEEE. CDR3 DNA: TGTGCCAGCAGCTGGGCCCCTAGCGGGGGGGCCTCTGGGGAGCTGTTTTTT. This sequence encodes CASSWAPSGGASGELFF.

The CDR3 is CASSLVKGEYEQYF. As DNA, the CDR3 is TGTGCCAGCAGCTTAGTCAAGGGGGAGTACGAGCAGTACTTC. The chain is built from TRBV7-2 and TRBJ2-7; tentatively, D is TRBD1 (6 bases). The CDR3 runs to 14 residues. CDR1 and CDR2 from the germline V gene are SGHTA and FQGNSA. Trimming pared 1 base from V and 4 bases from J, leaving 11 bases between.

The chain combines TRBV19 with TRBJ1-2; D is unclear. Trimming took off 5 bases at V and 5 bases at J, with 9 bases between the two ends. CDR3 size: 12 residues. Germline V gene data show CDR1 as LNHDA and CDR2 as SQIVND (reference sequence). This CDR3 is CASSPTGYGYTF. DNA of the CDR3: TGTGCCAGTAGTCCCACGGGGTATGGCTACACCTTC.

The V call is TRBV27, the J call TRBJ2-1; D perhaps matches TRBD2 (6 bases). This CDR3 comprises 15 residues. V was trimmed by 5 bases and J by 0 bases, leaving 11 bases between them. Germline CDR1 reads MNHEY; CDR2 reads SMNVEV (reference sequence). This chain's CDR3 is CASSGGAISYNEQFF. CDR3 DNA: TGTGCCAGCAGTGGCGGGGCGATCTCCTACAATGAGCAGTTCTTC.

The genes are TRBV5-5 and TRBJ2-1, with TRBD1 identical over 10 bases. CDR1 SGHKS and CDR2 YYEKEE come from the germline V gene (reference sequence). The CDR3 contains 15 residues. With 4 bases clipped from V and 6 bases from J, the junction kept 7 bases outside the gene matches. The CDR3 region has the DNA TGTGCCAGCAGCATTTCCGGGGACAGGGGCAATGAGCAGTTCTTC. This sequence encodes CASSISGDRGNEQFF.

In nucleotides, the CDR3 is TGCGCCAGCAGCCAAGTGGATAGCTTGTACGAGCAGTACTTC. Protein product: CASSQVDSLYEQYF. The chain is built from TRBV4-1 and TRBJ2-7; no clear D gene. Per germline, CDR1 MGHRA and CDR2 YSYEKL. V shed 1 base and J shed 4 bases, with 11 bases lying between them. The CDR3 is made up of 14 amino acids.

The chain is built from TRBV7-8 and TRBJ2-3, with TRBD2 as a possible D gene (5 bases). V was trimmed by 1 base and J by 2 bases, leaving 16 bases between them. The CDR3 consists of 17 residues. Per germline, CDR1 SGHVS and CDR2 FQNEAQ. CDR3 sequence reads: CASSLVTAAPHTDTQYF. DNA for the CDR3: TGTGCCAGCAGCTTAGTTACAGCGGCCCCACACACAGATACGCAGTATTTT.

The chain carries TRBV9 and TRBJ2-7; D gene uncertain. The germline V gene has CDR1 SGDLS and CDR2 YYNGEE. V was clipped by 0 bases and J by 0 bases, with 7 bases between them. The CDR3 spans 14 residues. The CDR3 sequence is CASSVGPFSYEQYF. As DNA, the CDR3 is TGTGCCAGCAGCGTAGGTCCGTTCTCCTACGAGCAGTACTTC.

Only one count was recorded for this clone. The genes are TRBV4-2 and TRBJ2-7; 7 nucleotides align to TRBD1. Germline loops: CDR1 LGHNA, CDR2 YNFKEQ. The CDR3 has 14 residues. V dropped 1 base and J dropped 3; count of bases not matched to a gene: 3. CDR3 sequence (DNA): TGTGCCAGCAGCCAAGGAGGGGGCAGCTACGAGCAGTACTTC. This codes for CASSQGGGSYEQYF.

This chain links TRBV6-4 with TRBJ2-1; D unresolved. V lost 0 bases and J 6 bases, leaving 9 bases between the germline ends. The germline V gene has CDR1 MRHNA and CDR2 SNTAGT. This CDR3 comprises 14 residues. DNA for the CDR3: TGTGCCAGCAGTGACTCCGACGCCCCCAATGAGCAGTTCTTC. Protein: CASSDSDAPNEQFF.

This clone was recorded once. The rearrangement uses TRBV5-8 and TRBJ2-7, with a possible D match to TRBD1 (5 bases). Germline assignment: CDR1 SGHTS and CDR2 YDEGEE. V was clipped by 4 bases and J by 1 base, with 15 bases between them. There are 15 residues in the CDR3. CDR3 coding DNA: TGTGCCAGCAGCCGACGGAGCAGGGATTCCTACGAGCAGTACTTC. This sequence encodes CASSRRSRDSYEQYF.

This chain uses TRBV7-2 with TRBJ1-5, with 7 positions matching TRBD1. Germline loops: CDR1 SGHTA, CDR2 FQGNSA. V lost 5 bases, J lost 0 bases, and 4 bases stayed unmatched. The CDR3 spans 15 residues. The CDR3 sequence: CASSRTGNSNQPQHF. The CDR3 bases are TGTGCCAGCAGCCGGACAGGCAATAGCAATCAGCCCCAGCATTTT.

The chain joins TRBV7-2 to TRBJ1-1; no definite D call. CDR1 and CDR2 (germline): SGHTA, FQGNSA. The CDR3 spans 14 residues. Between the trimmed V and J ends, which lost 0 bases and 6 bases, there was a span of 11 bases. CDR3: CASSLASEVPEAFF. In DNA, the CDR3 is TGTGCCAGCAGCTTAGCGAGCGAAGTACCTGAAGCTTTCTTT.

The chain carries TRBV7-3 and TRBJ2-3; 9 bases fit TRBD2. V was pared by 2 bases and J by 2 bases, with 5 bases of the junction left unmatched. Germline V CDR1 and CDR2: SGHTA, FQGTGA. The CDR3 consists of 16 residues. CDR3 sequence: CASSLGVAGATDTQYF. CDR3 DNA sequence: TGTGCCAGCAGCTTAGGGGTAGCGGGGGCCACAGATACGCAGTATTTT.

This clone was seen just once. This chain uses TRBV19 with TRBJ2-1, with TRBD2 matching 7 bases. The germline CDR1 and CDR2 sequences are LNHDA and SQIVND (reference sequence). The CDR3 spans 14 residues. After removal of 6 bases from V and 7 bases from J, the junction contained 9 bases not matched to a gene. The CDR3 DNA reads TGTGCCAGTAGCCTGTGGGGGGGGAATAATGAGCAGTTCTTC. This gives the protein CASSLWGGNNEQFF.

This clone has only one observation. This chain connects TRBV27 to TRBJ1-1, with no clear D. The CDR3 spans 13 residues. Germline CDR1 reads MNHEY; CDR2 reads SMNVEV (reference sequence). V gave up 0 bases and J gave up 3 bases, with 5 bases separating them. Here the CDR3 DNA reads TGTGCCAGCAGTTTATCACCAGACACTGAAGCTTTCTTT. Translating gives CASSLSPDTEAFF.

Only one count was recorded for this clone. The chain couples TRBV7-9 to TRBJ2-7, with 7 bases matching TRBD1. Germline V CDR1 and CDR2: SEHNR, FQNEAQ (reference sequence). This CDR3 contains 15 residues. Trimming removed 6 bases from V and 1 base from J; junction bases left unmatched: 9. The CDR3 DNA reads TGTGCCAGCAGGGGTGACAGGGACCCATCCTACGAGCAGTACTTC. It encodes CASRGDRDPSYEQYF. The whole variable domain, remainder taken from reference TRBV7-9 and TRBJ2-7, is DTGVSQNPRHKITKRGQNVTFRCDPISEHNRLYWYRQTLGQGPEFLTYFQNEAQLEKSRLLSDRFSAERPKGSFSTLEIQRTEQGDSAMYLCASRGDRDPSYEQYFGPGTRLTVT.

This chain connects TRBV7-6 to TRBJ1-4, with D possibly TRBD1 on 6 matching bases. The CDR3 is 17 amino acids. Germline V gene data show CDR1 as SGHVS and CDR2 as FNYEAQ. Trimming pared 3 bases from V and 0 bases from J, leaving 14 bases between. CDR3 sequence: CASSFPAGGPTNEKLFF. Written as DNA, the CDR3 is TGTGCCAGCAGCTTTCCCGCGGGGGGGCCAACTAATGAAAAACTGTTTTTT.

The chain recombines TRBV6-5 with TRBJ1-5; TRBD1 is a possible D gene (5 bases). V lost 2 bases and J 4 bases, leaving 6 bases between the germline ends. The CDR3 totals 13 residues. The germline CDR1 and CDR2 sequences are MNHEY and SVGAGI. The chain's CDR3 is CASSYRGNQPQHF. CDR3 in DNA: TGTGCCAGCAGTTACAGGGGAAATCAGCCCCAGCATTTT.

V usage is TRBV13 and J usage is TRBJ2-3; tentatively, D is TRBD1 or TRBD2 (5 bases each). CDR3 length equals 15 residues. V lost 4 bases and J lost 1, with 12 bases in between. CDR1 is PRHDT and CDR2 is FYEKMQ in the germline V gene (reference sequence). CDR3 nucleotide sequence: TGTGCCAGCAGCTCCCGGGACGGACGCACAGATACGCAGTATTTT. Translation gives CASSSRDGRTDTQYF.

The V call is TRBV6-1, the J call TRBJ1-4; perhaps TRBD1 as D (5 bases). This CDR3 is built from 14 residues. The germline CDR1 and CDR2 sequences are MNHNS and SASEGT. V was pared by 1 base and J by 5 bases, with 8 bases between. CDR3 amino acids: CASSEGQLNEKLFF. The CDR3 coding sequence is TGTGCCAGCAGTGAAGGACAGCTAAATGAAAAACTGTTTTTT.

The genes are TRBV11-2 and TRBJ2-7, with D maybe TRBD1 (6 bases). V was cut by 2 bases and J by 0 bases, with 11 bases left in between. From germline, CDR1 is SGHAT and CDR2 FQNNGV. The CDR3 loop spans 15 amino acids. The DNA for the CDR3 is TGTGCCAGCAGCTTATCGGCAGGGGACTCCTACGAGCAGTACTTC. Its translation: CASSLSAGDSYEQYF. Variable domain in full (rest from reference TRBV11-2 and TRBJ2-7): EAGVAQSPRYKIIEKRQSVAFWCNPISGHATLYWYQQILGQGPKLLIQFQNNGVVDDSQLPKDRFSAERLKGVDSTLKIQPAKLEDSAVYLCASSLSAGDSYEQYFGPGTRLTVT.